The 10 T cell receptor beta chains below were found in one sample sequenced in a study of sequential checkpoint blockade in melanoma. Treatment indicated: randomized to nivolumab then ipilimumab (arm A) or the reverse (arm B). The assay was immunoSEQ multiplex PCR, and TCRdb's table has in-frame clones only and misses some. This sample has more than 7,500 clones, with around 52% found just once. The source material was CD8+ T cells sorted from blood (inferred from file names), sampled from a patient given nivolumab and ipilimumab in sequence. These receptors came from a human donor with melanoma.

J is TRBJ2-2 and V is TRBV29-1, with 7 bases fitting TRBD2. The CDR3 is made up of 15 amino acids. Losses at the gene ends were 6 bases for V and 8 bases for J; bases not matched to a gene: 15. Germline V gene data show CDR1 as SQVTM and CDR2 as ANQGSEA. The CDR3 protein is CSVVGLGGTWGELFF. DNA for the CDR3: TGCAGCGTCGTTGGACTAGGAGGTACCTGGGGGGAGCTGTTTTTT.

The chain joins TRBV13 to TRBJ1-4; D may be TRBD1 (6 bases). This CDR3 is 14 amino acids long. Trimming cost V 5 bases and J 8 bases, with 15 bases left between them. The germline CDR1 and CDR2 sequences are PRHDT and FYEKMQ (reference sequence). The CDR3 bases are TGTGCCAGCAGCGAGGGGGGGAGCCAAGAAAAACTGTTTTTT. Its protein is CASSEGGSQEKLFF.

This chain links TRBV19 with TRBJ2-7; 10 nucleotides line up with TRBD2. Unmatched junction bases numbered 6, after V lost 5 bases and J lost 2 bases. CDR3 length: 15 amino acids. In germline, CDR1 is LNHDA, CDR2 SQIVND (reference sequence). The CDR3 region has the DNA TGTGCCAGTAGTCCGGGACTAGCGTGGACCTACGAGCAGTACTTC. Translating gives CASSPGLAWTYEQYF. The variable domain in full, with the rest retrieved from reference TRBV19 and TRBJ2-7, is DGGITQSPKYLFRKEGQNVTLSCEQNLNHDAMYWYRQDPGQGLRLIYYSQIVNDFQKGDIAEGYSVSREKKESFPLTVTSAQKNPTAFYLCASSPGLAWTYEQYFGPGTRLTVT.

The count of this clone is one. The rearrangement uses TRBV5-1 and TRBJ2-2; D uncertain. Trimming took 0 bases from V and 0 from J, leaving 6 bases between them. This CDR3 comprises 15 residues. The germline V gene has CDR1 SGHRS and CDR2 YFSETQ. The CDR3 loop reads CASSLVVANTGELFF. In DNA form, the CDR3 reads TGCGCCAGCAGCTTGGTGGTAGCGAACACCGGGGAGCTGTTTTTT.

This clone is medium-sized by share. The chain joins TRBV4-3 to TRBJ2-1; TRBD1 aligns across 9 bases. CDR1 is LGHNA, CDR2 YSLEER, per germline. The CDR3 covers 15 residues. The V gene end was trimmed by 4 bases and the J gene end by 9 bases; junction bases not matched to a gene: 10. Here the CDR3 DNA reads TGCGCCAGCAGCCCGCGGGACAGGGAGGTTCCTGAGCAGTTCTTC. Translation gives CASSPRDREVPEQFF.

The V and J genes are TRBV7-2 and TRBJ1-5; TRBD1 agrees at 8 bases. The ends lost 5 bases at V and 4 bases at J; junction bases unmatched: 7. CDR1 and CDR2 from the germline V gene are SGHTA and FQGNSA. The CDR3 length is 15 residues. CDR3 sequence: CASSAADRANQPQHF. For the CDR3, the DNA is TGTGCCAGCAGCGCAGCGGACAGGGCGAATCAGCCCCAGCATTTT.

This clone came up a few times. The genes are TRBV7-9 and TRBJ2-2; D is unresolved. With 6 bases removed from V and 3 bases from J, the gap between germline ends came to 17 bases. CDR3 length equals 16 residues. Germline CDR1 is SEHNR and CDR2 is FQNEAQ (reference sequence). Written as DNA, the CDR3 is TGTGCCAGCAGTTATCCCCGTGGCTCTCACACCGGGGAGCTGTTTTTT. Protein product: CASSYPRGSHTGELFF.

This clone was recorded a few times. J is TRBJ2-5 and V is TRBV5-5; 11 nucleotides align to TRBD2. Per the germline V gene, CDR1 is SGHKS and CDR2 is YYEKEE (reference sequence). The CDR3 spans 15 residues. The J segment lost 5 bases and the V segment lost 5 bases, leaving 8 bases of the junction unmatched. The CDR3 here is CASSSSGGSKETQYF. The CDR3 DNA reads TGTGCCAGCAGTTCTAGCGGGGGGTCCAAGGAGACCCAGTACTTC.

The CDR3: CASGWTSSSYEQYF. CDR3 nucleotide sequence: TGTGCCAGCGGCTGGACTAGCAGCTCCTACGAGCAGTACTTC. V usage is TRBV6-5 and J usage is TRBJ2-7; TRBD2 matches 8 bases. V gave up 8 bases and J gave up 0 bases; unmatched junction bases: 6. The length of the CDR3 is 14 residues. Germline CDR1 is MNHEY and CDR2 is SVGAGI.

The V call is TRBV5-5, the J call TRBJ2-7; the D gene is possibly TRBD2 (6 bases). The length of the CDR3 is 15 residues. Germline V gene data show CDR1 as SGHKS and CDR2 as YYEKEE (reference sequence). The ends were cut back, 0 bases at V and 0 bases at J, with 10 bases in the middle. The CDR3 loop reads CASSLGSGFSYEQYF. CDR3 nucleotide sequence: TGTGCCAGCAGCTTGGGGAGCGGGTTCTCCTACGAGCAGTACTTC.